These T cell receptor beta chains were read from a single sample in a study of T cells in Graves' hyperthyroidism and ophthalmopathy. MiXCR, run by TCRdb on the multiplex PCR reads, gives a single entry per CDR3 protein. The sample contains around 280,000 distinct CDR3 sequences, about an eighth of which appear only once. Sequenced input: blood. These receptors were taken from a woman aged 25 to 39 with Graves' hyperthyroidism that later progressed to Graves' ophthalmopathy. Each CDR3 is given with its conserved first and last residue. A D gene is named only where the DNA matches it firmly. For some rows the clone size is stated as once, few or many, or as a class when expanded; others skip it.

J gene	V gene	D gene	clone size	CDR3 DNA	CDR3 protein
TRBJ1-5	TRBV7-2	NA	NA	TGTGCCAGCAGCCGGGTCTGGGGAAGCAATCAGCCCCAGCATTTT	CASSRVWGSNQPQHF
TRBJ2-1	TRBV18	TRBD2	many	TGTGCCAGCTCCCCGGGGGGTAGCGGTGGAACGAGTGAGCAGTTCTTC	CASSPGGSGGTSEQFF
TRBJ2-7	TRBV19	TRBD2	few	TGTGCCAGTAGTACCTCTAGCGGATACGAGCAGTACTTC	CASSTSSGYEQYF
TRBJ2-7	TRBV28	NA	few	TGTGCCAGCAGTACCGGGGGAGTGGGCCTTCGGTGGAAGCAGTACTTC	CASSTGGVGLRWKQYF
TRBJ2-1	TRBV7-6	NA	many	TGTGCCAGCAGCTTCCTAGCTAGTGGCTCCTACAATGAGCAGTTCTTC	CASSFLASGSYNEQFF
TRBJ2-4	TRBV6-2/TRBV6-3	NA	NA	TGTGCCAGCGGCCTTTCCAGGCGGGGAAAAAACATTCAGTACTTC	CASGLSRRGKNIQYF
TRBJ1-2	TRBV6-5	NA	many	TGTGCCAGCAGTTACTCTTCGGCGTCGGGGGGCTACACCTTC	CASSYSSASGGYTF
TRBJ2-7	TRBV20-1	TRBD2	many	TGCAGTGCTAGGTCGAGCGGGAGTATCTACGAGCAGTACTTC	CSARSSGSIYEQYF
TRBJ2-7	TRBV2	NA	many	TGTGCCAGCGAAAGGGACCGGAACGAGCAGTACTTC	CASERDRNEQYF
TRBJ2-1	TRBV4-3	TRBD2	many	TGCGCCAGCAGCCAGGGAGGGAGCGGGAGGCGGGATGAGCAGTTCTTC	CASSQGGSGRRDEQFF
TRBJ2-1	TRBV19	TRBD1	many	TGTGCCAGTAGTGTGGGGACAGACAATGAGCAGTTCTTC	CASSVGTDNEQFF
TRBJ2-7	TRBV6-1	NA	many	TGTGCCAGCAGTGAAAGGGGGGAGGGACTCCCCTTTTACGAGCAGTACTTC	CASSERGEGLPFYEQYF
TRBJ1-1	TRBV7-9	NA	NA	TGTGCCAGCAGTAACTTCCGACAAGGGACAGCTTTCTTT	CASSNFRQGTAFF
TRBJ1-2	TRBV28	NA	many	TGTGCCAGCAGTTCGCCGGCCAGGGGTTATGGCTACACCTTC	CASSSPARGYGYTF
TRBJ2-4	TRBV19	TRBD1	few	TGTGCCAGTAGTATCGGGGGACAGGGCCGAGGCAAAAACATTCAGTACTTC	CASSIGGQGRGKNIQYF